These 22 T cell receptor beta chains originate from one sample sequenced in a study of T-cell memory formation after mild COVID-19. TCRdb itself ran the 5' RACE reads through MiXCR, one entry per CDR3 protein. Of around 220,000 distinct CDR3 sequences detected, about 17% appear once; the ten largest clones hold about 4%. Sequenced: PBMCs or a T cell subset sorted from them (not recorded which). These receptors came from a man aged 18 to 35 who had mild COVID-19 (a few samples of this study predate the infection). Cell type and time point are not known.

This clonotype was recorded many times. This chain uses TRBV6-6 with TRBJ2-3; weak D call: TRBD1 (6 bases). The germline CDR1 and CDR2 sequences are MNHNY and SVGAGI (reference sequence). CDR3 length: 11 amino acids. V shed 9 bases and J shed 4 bases, with 8 bases lying between them. The DNA for the CDR3 is TGTGCCAGTGGGGGCGCAGATACGCAGTATTTT. This sequence encodes CASGGADTQYF.

There are a few counts of this clonotype. This sequence joins TRBV5-1 and TRBJ2-7; a weak D match, TRBD1 (6 bases). V shed 1 base and J shed 0 bases, with 11 bases lying between them. Germline V gene sequence: CDR1 SGHRS, CDR2 YFSETQ. The CDR3 length is 15 residues. The CDR3: CASSLYAGASYEQYV. The CDR3 DNA sequence: TGCGCCAGCAGCTTGTATGCAGGGGCCTCCTACGAGCAGTACGTC.

The V gene is TRBV7-3, the J gene TRBJ1-6; a possible D gene is TRBD1 (6 bases). Germline lookup yields CDR1 SGHTA and CDR2 FQGTGA. With 5 bases removed from V and 8 bases from J, the gap between germline ends came to 25 bases. There are 18 residues in the CDR3. CDR3 DNA sequence: TGTGCCAGCAGCCGTGGGGCCCGTGGGGGCATGGGTTATTCACCCCTCCACTTT. This gives the protein CASSRGARGGMGYSPLHF.

J is TRBJ1-3 and V is TRBV7-9; D is unclear. CDR1 and CDR2 from the germline V gene are SEHNR and FQNEAQ (reference sequence). V was trimmed by 3 bases and J by 2 bases, leaving 8 bases between them. This CDR3 contains 14 residues. The CDR3: CASSFAGTGNTIYF. Written as DNA, the CDR3 is TGTGCCAGCAGCTTCGCCGGGACTGGAAACACCATATATTTT. The entire variable domain, with the rest obtained from reference TRBV7-9 and TRBJ1-3, is as follows: DTGVSQNPRHKITKRGQNVTFRCDPISEHNRLYWYRQTLGQGPEFLTYFQNEAQLEKSRLLSDRFSAERPKGSFSTLEIQRTEQGDSAMYLCASSFAGTGNTIYFGEGSWLTVV.

This clonotype was recorded a few times. The V and J genes are TRBV5-1 and TRBJ2-3, with TRBD1 matching 7 bases. V gave up 1 base and J gave up 9 bases; unmatched junction bases: 14. The germline V gene has CDR1 SGHRS and CDR2 YFSETQ. This CDR3 spans 16 amino acids. The CDR3 loop is CASSLSPGQGGFTQYF. The DNA for the CDR3 is TGCGCCAGCAGCTTGTCCCCGGGACAAGGGGGCTTCACGCAGTATTTT.

The CDR3 DNA sequence: TGTGCCAGCAGCTACAACCTGGACACTGAAGCTTTCTTT. Amino acid sequence: CASSYNLDTEAFF. This chain connects TRBV7-2 to TRBJ1-1; D unresolved. The CDR3 length is 13 residues. V dropped 4 bases and J dropped 3 bases, with 9 bases sitting between them. Germline loops: CDR1 SGHTA, CDR2 FQGNSA.

V gene TRBV2 combines with J gene TRBJ2-7; TRBD1 or TRBD2 may be the D gene (6 bases each). This CDR3 is 12 amino acids long. Germline loops: CDR1 SNHLY, CDR2 FYNNEI. The germline V and J ends were trimmed by 9 bases and 5 bases, with 14 bases remaining between them. CDR3 in amino acids: CASRGPGHEQYF. CDR3 nucleotides: TGTGCCAGTCGGGGGCCGGGGCACGAGCAGTACTTC. The whole variable domain, filled in from reference TRBV2 and TRBJ2-7, reads EPEVTQTPSHQVTQMGQEVILRCVPISNHLYFYWYRQILGQKVEFLVSFYNNEISEKSEIFDDQFSVERPDGSNFTLKIRSTKLEDSAMYFCASRGPGHEQYFGPGTRLTVT.

This chain uses TRBV7-2 with TRBJ1-2, with 9 bases lining up with TRBD1. This CDR3 is built from 15 residues. Germline assignment: CDR1 SGHTA and CDR2 FQGNSA. J lost 4 bases, V lost 5 bases, and 8 bases had no gene match. CDR3 amino acids: CASSVGQGRVYGYTF. For the CDR3, the DNA is TGTGCCAGCAGCGTGGGACAGGGTCGGGTCTATGGCTACACCTTC.

The chain couples TRBV4-3 to TRBJ1-4; possible D gene TRBD1, 5 bases. Germline V gene lookup returns CDR1 LGHNA and CDR2 YSLEER. The CDR3 is 17 amino acids. Trimming left V 0 bases short and J 11 bases short, with 22 bases between. As DNA, the CDR3 is TGCGCCAGCAGCCAAGATAGGGGCTGGGACGGTTTGCAGAAACTGTTTTTT. It translates to CASSQDRGWDGLQKLFF.

This clonotype occurred many times. This sequence joins TRBV5-1 and TRBJ1-1; D gene unclear. Germline V gene lookup returns CDR1 SGHRS and CDR2 YFSETQ. This CDR3 has 14 residues. V was clipped by 4 bases and J by 1 base, with 11 bases between them. The CDR3 protein is CASSPPPGNTEAFF. CDR3 in DNA: TGCGCCAGCAGCCCGCCACCTGGGAACACTGAAGCTTTCTTT.

This clonotype showed up just once. The gene calls are TRBV20-1 and TRBJ2-7; a weak D match, TRBD1 (5 bases). This CDR3 is 12 amino acids long. V was trimmed by 6 bases and J by 2 bases, leaving 11 bases between them. From germline, CDR1 is DFQATT and CDR2 SNEGSKA (reference sequence). This chain's CDR3 is CSARQKAYEQYF. The CDR3 coding sequence is TGCAGTGCAAGACAGAAGGCCTACGAGCAGTACTTC.

The V gene is TRBV12-3 or TRBV12-4, the J gene TRBJ1-1; the D gene is possibly TRBD1 (5 bases). With 8 bases removed from V and 4 bases from J, the gap between germline ends came to 17 bases. The CDR3 has 14 residues. CDR3 in amino acids: CASRGGGGGTEAFF. As DNA, the CDR3 is TGTGCCAGCCGGGGCGGGGGAGGAGGCACTGAAGCTTTCTTT.

CDR3 nucleotides: TGTGCCACCAGCAGAGATCAGGGCGGTCAGTACGTC. Protein: CATSRDQGGQYV. The chain carries TRBV15 and TRBJ2-7; maybe TRBD1 (5 bases). V gave up 0 bases and J gave up 10 bases, with 10 bases separating them. Germline lookup yields CDR1 LNHNV and CDR2 YYDKDF (reference sequence). The CDR3 is 12 residues long.

The chain combines TRBV6-5 with TRBJ2-2; D may be TRBD1 or TRBD2 (5 bases each). The CDR3 has 15 amino acids. Per germline, CDR1 MNHEY and CDR2 SVGAGI. V was clipped by 4 bases and J by 3 bases, with 12 bases between them. DNA of the CDR3: TGTGCCAGCAGTTTGGGACGGATCCACACCGGGGAGCTGTTTTTT. Amino acids: CASSLGRIHTGELFF.

The chain is built from TRBV28 and TRBJ1-1; 12 bases match TRBD1. The germline V gene encodes CDR1 MDHEN and CDR2 SYDVKM. This CDR3 is 14 amino acids long. V gave up 7 bases and J gave up 8 bases; unmatched junction bases: 8. CDR3 DNA sequence: TGTGCCAGCATCCAGGCCGGGACAGGGGGCGAAGCTTTCTTT. Residues: CASIQAGTGGEAFF.

This chain uses TRBV20-1 with TRBJ1-1; D is unresolved. Germline values: CDR1 DFQATT, CDR2 SNEGSKA (reference sequence). The CDR3 covers 12 residues. Trimming removed 7 bases at V and 3 bases at J, with 12 bases between. The CDR3 coding sequence is TGCAGTGGAGGAGTTGGGGACACTGAAGCTTTCTTT. It specifies CSGGVGDTEAFF.

The chain's CDR3 is CSVQTSSDTQYF. The CDR3 DNA is TGCAGCGTCCAGACCAGCTCAGATACGCAGTATTTT. J is TRBJ2-3 and V is TRBV29-1; no reliable D call. Trimming pared 6 bases from V and 4 bases from J, leaving 11 bases between. CDR3 length: 12 amino acids. Looked up from germline, CDR1 is SQVTM and CDR2 is ANQGSEA.

In its sample, this clonotype was seen many times. The chain links TRBV12-3 or TRBV12-4 to TRBJ2-2, with D maybe TRBD2 (6 bases). V was cut by 2 bases and J by 5 bases, with 12 bases left in between. The CDR3 sequence is 15 residues long. CDR3 bases: TGTGCCAGCAGTTTATCCGGGGGACGAACCGGGGAGCTGTTTTTT. It codes for CASSLSGGRTGELFF.

CDR3 sequence: CASSENRDTEAFF. Here the CDR3 DNA reads TGTGCCAGCAGCGAAAATAGGGACACTGAAGCTTTCTTT. The rearrangement joins TRBV7-2 to TRBJ1-1; D remains unclear. V lost 5 bases, J lost 3 bases, and 10 bases lay in between. The CDR3 has 13 amino acids. Looked up from germline, CDR1 is SGHTA and CDR2 is FQGNSA.

Many counts were recorded for this clonotype. This chain uses TRBV7-9 with TRBJ1-1, with TRBD1 matching over 10 bases. This CDR3 region has 14 residues. Germline assignment: CDR1 SEHNR and CDR2 FQNEAQ (reference sequence). Trimming took 2 bases from V and 11 from J; bases not matched to a gene: 8. The DNA of the CDR3 is TGTGCCAGCAGCTTATCCGGGACAGGGGCGTTGGCTTTCTTT. It yields the protein CASSLSGTGALAFF.

This clonotype was observed a handful of times. The CDR3 DNA sequence: TGTGCCAGCTCCGCCTCGACAGGCGAAACGGGGACCCAGTACTTC. Its translation: CASSASTGETGTQYF. This chain links TRBV18 with TRBJ2-5, with D possibly being TRBD1 (6 bases). The CDR3 is 15 amino acids. CDR1 and CDR2 (germline): KGHSH, LQKENI. V shed 6 bases and J shed 7 bases, with 21 bases lying between them.

This chain joins TRBV5-5 and TRBJ1-1; D is unclear. This CDR3 is built from 15 residues. Germline CDR1 SGHKS, CDR2 YYEKEE (reference sequence). Trimming left V 6 bases short and J 6 bases short, with 21 bases between. The CDR3 loop is CASTPGGVFGAEAFF. The DNA of the CDR3 is TGTGCCAGCACCCCAGGCGGGGTTTTTGGGGCTGAAGCTTTCTTT.